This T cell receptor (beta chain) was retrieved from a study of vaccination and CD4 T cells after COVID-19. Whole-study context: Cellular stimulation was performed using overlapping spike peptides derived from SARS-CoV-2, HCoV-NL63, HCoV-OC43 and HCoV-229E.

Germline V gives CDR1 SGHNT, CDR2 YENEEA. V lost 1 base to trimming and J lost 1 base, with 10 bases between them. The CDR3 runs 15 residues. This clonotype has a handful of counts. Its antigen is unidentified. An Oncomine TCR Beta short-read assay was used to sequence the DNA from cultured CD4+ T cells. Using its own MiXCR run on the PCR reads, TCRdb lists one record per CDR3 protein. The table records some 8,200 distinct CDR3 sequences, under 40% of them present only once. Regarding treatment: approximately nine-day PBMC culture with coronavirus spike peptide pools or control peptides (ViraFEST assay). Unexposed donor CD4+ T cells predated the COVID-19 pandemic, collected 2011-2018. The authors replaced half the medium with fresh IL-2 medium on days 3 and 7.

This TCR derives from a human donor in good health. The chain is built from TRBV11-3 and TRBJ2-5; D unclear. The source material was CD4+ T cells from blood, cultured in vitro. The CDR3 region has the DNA TGTGCCAGCAGCTTAGGCCCCACAGTCCAAGAGACCCAGTACTTC. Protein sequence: CASSLGPTVQETQYF.